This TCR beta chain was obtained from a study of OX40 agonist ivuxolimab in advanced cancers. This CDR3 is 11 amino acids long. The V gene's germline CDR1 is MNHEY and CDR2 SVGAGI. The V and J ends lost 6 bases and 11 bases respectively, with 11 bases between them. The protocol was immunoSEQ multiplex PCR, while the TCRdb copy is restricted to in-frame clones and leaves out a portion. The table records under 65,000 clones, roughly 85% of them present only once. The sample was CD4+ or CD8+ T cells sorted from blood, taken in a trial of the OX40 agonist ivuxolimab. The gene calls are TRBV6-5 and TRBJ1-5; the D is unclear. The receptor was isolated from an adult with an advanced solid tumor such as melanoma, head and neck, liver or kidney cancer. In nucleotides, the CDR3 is TGTGCCAGCAGCTCCCTAGGAGCCCAGCATTTT. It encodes CASSSLGAQHF.